The text below deals with one TCR beta chain. Its antigen is still unknown. Germline lookup yields CDR1 DFQATT and CDR2 SNEGSKA (reference sequence). This CDR3 region has 13 residues. V lost 3 bases and J 5 bases, leaving 13 bases between the germline ends. The entry originates in a study of blood T cells in healthy people across ages. For the study at large: About one barcoded beta molecule per two T cells was captured by template switching. Study results and caveats: Donor CMV status was unknown, possibly confounding expanded clonotype changes.

Combining a sample-barcoded 5' primer with a J-beta primer mix, a second PCR ran for roughly 6 to 12 cycles. TCRdb reanalysed the 5' RACE reads using MiXCR and keeps one entry per CDR3 protein. Of 600,000 or so distinct CDR3 sequences listed, about 30% are singletons. The clonotype was recovered from a woman over 75 in good health. Material: blood. The chain carries TRBV20-1 and TRBJ1-1; weak D call: TRBD1 (5 bases). This CDR3 is CSARQGLGTEAFF. In nucleotides, the CDR3 is TGCAGTGCTAGGCAGGGACTTGGGACTGAAGCTTTCTTT.